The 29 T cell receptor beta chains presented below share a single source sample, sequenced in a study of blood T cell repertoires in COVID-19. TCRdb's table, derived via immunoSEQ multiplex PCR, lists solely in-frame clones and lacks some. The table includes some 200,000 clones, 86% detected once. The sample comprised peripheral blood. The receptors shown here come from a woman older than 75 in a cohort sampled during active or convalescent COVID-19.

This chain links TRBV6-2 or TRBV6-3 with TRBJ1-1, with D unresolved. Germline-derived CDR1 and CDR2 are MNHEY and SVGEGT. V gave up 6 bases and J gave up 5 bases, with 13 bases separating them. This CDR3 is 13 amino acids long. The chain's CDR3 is CASSFNRGTEAFF. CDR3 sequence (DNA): TGTGCCAGCAGCTTCAACCGGGGTACTGAAGCTTTCTTT.

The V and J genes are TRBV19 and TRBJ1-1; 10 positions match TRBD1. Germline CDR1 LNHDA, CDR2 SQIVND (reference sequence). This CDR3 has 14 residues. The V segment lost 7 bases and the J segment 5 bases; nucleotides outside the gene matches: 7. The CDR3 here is CASKDRGLRTEAFF. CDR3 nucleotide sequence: TGTGCCAGTAAAGACAGGGGGCTAAGAACTGAAGCTTTCTTT.

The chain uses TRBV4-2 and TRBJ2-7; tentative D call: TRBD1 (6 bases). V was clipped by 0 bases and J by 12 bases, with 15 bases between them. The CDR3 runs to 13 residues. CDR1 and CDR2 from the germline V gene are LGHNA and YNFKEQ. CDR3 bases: TGTGCCAGCAGCCAAGAATTGGGGGCTCGGGGGTACTTC. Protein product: CASSQELGARGYF.

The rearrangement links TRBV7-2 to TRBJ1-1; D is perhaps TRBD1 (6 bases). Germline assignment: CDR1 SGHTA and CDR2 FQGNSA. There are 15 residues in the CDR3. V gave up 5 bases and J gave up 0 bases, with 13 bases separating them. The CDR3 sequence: CASSQQGTMNTEAFF. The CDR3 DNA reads TGTGCCAGCAGCCAACAGGGAACCATGAACACTGAAGCTTTCTTT.

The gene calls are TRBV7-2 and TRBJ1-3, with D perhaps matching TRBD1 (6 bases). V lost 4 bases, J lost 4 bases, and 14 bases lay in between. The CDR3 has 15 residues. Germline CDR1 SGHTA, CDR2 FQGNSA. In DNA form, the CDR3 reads TGTGCCAGCAGCTCGGACAGCTTTCCCGGAAACACCATATATTTT. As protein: CASSSDSFPGNTIYF. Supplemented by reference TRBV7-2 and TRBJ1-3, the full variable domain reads GAGVSQSPSNKVTEKGKDVELRCDPISGHTALYWYRQSLGQGLEFLIYFQGNSAPDKSGLPSDRFSAERTGGSVSTLTIQRTQQEDSAVYLCASSSDSFPGNTIYFGEGSWLTVV.

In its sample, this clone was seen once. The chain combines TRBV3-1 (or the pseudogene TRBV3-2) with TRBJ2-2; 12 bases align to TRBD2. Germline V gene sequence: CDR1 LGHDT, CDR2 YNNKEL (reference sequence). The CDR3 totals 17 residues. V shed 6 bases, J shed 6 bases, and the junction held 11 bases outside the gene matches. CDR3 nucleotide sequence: TGTGCCAGCAGTCCCTCTAGCGGGGGGGCTTCCGCCGGGGAGCTGTTTTTT. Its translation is CASSPSSGGASAGELFF.

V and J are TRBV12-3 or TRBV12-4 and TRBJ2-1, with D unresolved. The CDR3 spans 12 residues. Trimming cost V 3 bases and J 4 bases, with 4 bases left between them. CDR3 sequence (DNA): TGTGCCAGCAGTTTGACATACAATGAGCAGTTCTTC. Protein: CASSLTYNEQFF.

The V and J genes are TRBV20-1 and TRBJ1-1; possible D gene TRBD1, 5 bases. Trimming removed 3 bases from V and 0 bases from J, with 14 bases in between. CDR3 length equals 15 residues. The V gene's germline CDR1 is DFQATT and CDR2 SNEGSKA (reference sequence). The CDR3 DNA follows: TGCAGTGCTAGTCTCAGGGTATCCGTGAACACTGAAGCTTTCTTT. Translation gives CSASLRVSVNTEAFF.

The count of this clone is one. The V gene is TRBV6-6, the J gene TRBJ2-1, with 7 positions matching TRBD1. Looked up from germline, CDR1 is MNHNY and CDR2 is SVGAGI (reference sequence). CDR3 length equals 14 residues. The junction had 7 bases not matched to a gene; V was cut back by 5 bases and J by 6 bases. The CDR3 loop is CASSVQRTGNEQFF. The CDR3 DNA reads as TGTGCCAGCAGTGTTCAGAGGACAGGCAATGAGCAGTTCTTC.

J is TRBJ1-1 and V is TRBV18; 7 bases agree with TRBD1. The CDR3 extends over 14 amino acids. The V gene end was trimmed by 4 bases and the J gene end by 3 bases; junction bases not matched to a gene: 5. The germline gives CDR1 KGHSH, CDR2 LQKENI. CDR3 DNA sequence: TGTGCCAGCTCACACCCGGGACAGCACACTGAAGCTTTCTTT. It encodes CASSHPGQHTEAFF.

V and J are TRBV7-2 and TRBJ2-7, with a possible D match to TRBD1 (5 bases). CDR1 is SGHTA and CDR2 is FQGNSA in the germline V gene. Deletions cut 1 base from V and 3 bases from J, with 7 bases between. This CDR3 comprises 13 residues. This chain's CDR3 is CASSLGGGYEQYF. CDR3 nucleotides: TGTGCCAGCAGCTTAGGGGGCGGCTACGAGCAGTACTTC. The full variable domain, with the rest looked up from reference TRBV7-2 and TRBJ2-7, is GAGVSQSPSNKVTEKGKDVELRCDPISGHTALYWYRQSLGQGLEFLIYFQGNSAPDKSGLPSDRFSAERTGGSVSTLTIQRTQQEDSAVYLCASSLGGGYEQYFGPGTRLTVT.

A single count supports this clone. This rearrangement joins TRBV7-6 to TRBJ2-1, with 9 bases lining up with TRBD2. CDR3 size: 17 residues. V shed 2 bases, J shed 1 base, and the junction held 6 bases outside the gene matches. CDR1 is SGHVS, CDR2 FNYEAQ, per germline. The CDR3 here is CASSLYLTSGSYNEQFF. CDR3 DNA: TGTGCCAGCAGCTTATATTTGACTAGCGGTTCCTACAATGAGCAGTTCTTC.

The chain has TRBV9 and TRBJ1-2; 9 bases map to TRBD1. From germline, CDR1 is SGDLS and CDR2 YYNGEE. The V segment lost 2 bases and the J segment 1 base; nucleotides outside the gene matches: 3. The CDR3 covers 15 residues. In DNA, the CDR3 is TGTGCCAGCAGCGTTGGGACAGGGATTAACTATGGCTACACCTTC. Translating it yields CASSVGTGINYGYTF.

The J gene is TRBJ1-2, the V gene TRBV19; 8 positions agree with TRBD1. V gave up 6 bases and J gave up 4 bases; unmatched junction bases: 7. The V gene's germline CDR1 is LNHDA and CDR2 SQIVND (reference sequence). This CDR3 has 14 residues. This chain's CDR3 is CASSLGQGAYGYTF. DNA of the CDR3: TGTGCCAGTAGCCTCGGACAGGGAGCCTATGGCTACACCTTC.

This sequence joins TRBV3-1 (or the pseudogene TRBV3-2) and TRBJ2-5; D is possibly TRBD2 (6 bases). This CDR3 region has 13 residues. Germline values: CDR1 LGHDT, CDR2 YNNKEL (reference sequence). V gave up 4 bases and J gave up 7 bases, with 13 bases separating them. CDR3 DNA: TGTGCCAGCAGCCCCGGGGAGGAGGGGACCCAGTACTTC. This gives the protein CASSPGEEGTQYF.

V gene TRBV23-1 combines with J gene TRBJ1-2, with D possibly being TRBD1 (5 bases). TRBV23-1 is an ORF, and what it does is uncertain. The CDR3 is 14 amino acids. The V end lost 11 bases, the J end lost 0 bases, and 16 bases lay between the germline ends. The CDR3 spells CASHGGDSNYGYTF. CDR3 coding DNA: TGCGCCTCACATGGAGGGGATTCTAACTATGGCTACACCTTC.

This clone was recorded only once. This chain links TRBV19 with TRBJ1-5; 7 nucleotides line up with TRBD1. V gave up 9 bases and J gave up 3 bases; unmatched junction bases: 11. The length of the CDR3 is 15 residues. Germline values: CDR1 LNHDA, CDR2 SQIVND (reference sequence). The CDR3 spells CASRTPGTANQPQHF. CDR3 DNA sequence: TGTGCCAGCCGAACTCCCGGGACAGCCAATCAGCCCCAGCATTTT.

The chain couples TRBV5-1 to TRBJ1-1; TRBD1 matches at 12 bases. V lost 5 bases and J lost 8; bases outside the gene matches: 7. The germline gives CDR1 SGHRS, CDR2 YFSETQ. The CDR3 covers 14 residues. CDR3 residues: CASREGQGAFEAFF. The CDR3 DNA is TGCGCCAGCAGGGAGGGACAGGGGGCGTTCGAAGCTTTCTTT.

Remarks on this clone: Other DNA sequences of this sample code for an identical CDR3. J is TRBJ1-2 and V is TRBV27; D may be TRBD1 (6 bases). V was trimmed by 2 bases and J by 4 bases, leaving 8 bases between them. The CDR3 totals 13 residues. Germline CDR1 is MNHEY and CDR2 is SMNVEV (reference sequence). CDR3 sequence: CASSLQGSYGYTF. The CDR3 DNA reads TGTGCCAGCAGTTTACAGGGGTCCTATGGCTACACCTTC.

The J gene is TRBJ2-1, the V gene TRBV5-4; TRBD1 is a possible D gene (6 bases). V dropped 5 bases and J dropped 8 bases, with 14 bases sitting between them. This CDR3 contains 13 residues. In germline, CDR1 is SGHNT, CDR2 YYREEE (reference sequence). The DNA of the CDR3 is TGTGCCAGCAGTCTACGAACAGGGTATGAGCAGTTCTTC. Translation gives CASSLRTGYEQFF.

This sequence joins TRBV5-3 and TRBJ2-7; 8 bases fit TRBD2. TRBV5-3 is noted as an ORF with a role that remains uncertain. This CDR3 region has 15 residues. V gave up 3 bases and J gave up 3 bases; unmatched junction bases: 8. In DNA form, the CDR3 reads TGTGCCAGAAGCTACCCCGGGACTAGTCGCTACGAGCAGTACTTC. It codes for CARSYPGTSRYEQYF.

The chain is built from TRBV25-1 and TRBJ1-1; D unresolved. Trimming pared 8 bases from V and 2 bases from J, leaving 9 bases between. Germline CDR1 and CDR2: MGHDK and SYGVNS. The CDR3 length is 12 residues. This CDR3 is CASQRENTEAFF. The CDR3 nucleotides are TGTGCCAGCCAGCGCGAAAACACTGAAGCTTTCTTT.

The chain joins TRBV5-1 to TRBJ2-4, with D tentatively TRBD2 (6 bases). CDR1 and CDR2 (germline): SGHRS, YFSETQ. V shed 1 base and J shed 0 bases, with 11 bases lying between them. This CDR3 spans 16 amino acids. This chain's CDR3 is CASSLFSGLAKNIQYF. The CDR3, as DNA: TGCGCCAGCAGCTTGTTTAGCGGCTTAGCCAAAAACATTCAGTACTTC.

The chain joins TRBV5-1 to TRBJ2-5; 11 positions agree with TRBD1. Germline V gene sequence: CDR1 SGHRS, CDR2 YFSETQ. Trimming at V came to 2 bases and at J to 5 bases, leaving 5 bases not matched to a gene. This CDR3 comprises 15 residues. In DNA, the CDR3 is TGCGCCAGCAGCTTAGGACAGGGGGCGAGGGAGACCCAGTACTTC. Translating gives CASSLGQGARETQYF.

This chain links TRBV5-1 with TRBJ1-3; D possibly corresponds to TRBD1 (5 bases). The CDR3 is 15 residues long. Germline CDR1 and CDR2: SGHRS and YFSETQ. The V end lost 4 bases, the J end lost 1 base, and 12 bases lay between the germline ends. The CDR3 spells CASSPSSGSGNTIYF. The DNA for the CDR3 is TGCGCCAGCAGCCCCTCCTCAGGGTCTGGAAACACCATATATTTT.

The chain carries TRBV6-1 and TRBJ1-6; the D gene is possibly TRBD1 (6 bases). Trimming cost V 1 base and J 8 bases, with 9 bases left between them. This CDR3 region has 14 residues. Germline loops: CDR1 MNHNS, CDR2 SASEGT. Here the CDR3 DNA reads TGTGCCAGCAGTGAAGGGACAGCCTATTCACCCCTCCACTTT. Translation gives CASSEGTAYSPLHF.

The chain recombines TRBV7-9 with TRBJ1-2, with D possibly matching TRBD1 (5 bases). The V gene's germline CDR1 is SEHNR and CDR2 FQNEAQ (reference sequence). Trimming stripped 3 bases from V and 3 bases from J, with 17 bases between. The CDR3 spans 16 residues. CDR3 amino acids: CASSLRQSSLDYGYTF. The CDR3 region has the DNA TGTGCCAGCAGCTTGAGACAGAGTTCCTTAGACTATGGCTACACCTTC. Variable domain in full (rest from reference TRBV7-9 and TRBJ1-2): DTGVSQNPRHKITKRGQNVTFRCDPISEHNRLYWYRQTLGQGPEFLTYFQNEAQLEKSRLLSDRFSAERPKGSFSTLEIQRTEQGDSAMYLCASSLRQSSLDYGYTFGSGTRLTVV.

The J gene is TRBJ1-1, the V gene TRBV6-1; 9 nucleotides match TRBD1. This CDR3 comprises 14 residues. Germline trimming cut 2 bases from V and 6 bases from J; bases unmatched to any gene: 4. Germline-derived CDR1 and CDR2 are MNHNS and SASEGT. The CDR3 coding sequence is TGTGCCAGCAGTGAACTGGGACAGGGTGCTGAAGCTTTCTTT. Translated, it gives CASSELGQGAEAFF.

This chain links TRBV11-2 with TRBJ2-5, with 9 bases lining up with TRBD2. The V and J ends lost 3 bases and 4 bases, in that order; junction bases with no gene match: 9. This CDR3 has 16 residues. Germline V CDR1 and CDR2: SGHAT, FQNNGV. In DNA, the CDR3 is TGTGCCAGCAGCTTCTCTTCTAGCGGGAAGTTAGAGACCCAGTACTTC. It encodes CASSFSSSGKLETQYF.